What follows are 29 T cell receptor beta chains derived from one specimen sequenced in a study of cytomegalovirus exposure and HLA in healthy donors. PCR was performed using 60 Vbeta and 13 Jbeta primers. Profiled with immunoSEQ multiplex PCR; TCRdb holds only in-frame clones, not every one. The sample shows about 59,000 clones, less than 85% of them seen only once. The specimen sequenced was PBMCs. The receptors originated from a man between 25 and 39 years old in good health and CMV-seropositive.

The CDR3 sequence is CASSLGLGGGYTF. DNA for the CDR3: TGTGCCAGCAGCCTCGGGCTGGGGGGTGGCTACACCTTC. The V call is TRBV7-9, the J call TRBJ1-2; a weak D match, TRBD1 (5 bases). V lost 5 bases, J lost 7 bases, and 14 bases lay in between. CDR1 and CDR2 from the germline V gene are SEHNR and FQNEAQ (reference sequence). The CDR3 consists of 13 residues.

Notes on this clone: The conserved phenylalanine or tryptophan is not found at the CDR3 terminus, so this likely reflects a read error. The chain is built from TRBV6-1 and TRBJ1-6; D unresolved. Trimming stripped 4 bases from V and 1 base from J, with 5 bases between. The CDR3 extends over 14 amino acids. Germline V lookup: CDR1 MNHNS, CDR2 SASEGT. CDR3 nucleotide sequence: TGTGCCAGCAGTGTCAGGTCCTATAATTCACCCCTCCACGTT. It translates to CASSVRSYNSPLHV.

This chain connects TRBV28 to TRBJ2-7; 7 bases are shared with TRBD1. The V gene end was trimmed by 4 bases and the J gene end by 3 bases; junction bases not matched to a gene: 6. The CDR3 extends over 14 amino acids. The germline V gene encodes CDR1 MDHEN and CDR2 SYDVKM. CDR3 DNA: TGTGCCAGCAGTTCGGGACAGCCCCGCTACGAGCAGTACTTC. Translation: CASSSGQPRYEQYF.

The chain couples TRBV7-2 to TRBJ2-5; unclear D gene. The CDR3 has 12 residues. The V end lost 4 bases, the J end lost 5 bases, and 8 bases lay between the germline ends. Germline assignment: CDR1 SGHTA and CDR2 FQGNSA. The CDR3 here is CASSSTWETQYF. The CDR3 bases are TGTGCCAGCAGCTCCACTTGGGAGACCCAGTACTTC.

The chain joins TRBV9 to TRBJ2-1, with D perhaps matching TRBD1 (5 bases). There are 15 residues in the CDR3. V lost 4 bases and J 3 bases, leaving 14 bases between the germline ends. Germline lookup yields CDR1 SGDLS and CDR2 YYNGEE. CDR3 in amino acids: CASSPPDRGYNEQFF. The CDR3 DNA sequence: TGTGCCAGCAGCCCTCCCGATAGGGGCTACAATGAGCAGTTCTTC. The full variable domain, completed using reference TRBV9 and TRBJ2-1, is DSGVTQTPKHLITATGQRVTLRCSPRSGDLSVYWYQQSLDQGLQFLIQYYNGEERAKGNILERFSAQQFPDLHSELNLSSLELGDSALYFCASSPPDRGYNEQFFGPGTRLTVL.

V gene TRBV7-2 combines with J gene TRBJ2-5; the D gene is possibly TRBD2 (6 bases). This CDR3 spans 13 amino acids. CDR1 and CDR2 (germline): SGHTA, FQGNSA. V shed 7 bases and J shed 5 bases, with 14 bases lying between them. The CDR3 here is CASTRPGGETQYF. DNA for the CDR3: TGTGCCAGCACCCGACCAGGAGGGGAGACCCAGTACTTC.

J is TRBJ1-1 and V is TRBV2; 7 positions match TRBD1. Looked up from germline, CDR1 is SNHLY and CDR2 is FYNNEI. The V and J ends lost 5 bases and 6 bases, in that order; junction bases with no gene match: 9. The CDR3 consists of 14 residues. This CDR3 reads CASSYLDREAEAFF. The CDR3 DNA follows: TGTGCCAGCAGTTACCTTGACAGGGAGGCTGAAGCTTTCTTT.

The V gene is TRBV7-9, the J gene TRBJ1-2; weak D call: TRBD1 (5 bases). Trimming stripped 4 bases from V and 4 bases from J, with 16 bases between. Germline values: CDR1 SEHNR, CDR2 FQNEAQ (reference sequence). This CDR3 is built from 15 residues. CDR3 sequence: CASSSPGGIGYGYTF. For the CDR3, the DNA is TGTGCCAGCAGCTCCCCCGGGGGGATCGGCTATGGCTACACCTTC. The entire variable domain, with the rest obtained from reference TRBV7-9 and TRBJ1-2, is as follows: DTGVSQNPRHKITKRGQNVTFRCDPISEHNRLYWYRQTLGQGPEFLTYFQNEAQLEKSRLLSDRFSAERPKGSFSTLEIQRTEQGDSAMYLCASSSPGGIGYGYTFGSGTRLTVV.

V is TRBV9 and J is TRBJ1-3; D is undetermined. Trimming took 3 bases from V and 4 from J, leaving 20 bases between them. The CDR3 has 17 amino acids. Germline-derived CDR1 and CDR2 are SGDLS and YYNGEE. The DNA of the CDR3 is TGTGCCAGCAGCGCCTCCGGGAGAGAGGTCCCAGGAAACACCATATATTTT. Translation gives CASSASGREVPGNTIYF.

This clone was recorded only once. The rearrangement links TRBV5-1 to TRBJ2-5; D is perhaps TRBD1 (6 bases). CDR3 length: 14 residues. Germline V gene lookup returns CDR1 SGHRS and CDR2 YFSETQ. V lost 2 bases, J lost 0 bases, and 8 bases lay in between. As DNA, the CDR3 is TGCGCCAGCAGCTTAACAGGGTACCAAGAGACCCAGTACTTC. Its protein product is CASSLTGYQETQYF.

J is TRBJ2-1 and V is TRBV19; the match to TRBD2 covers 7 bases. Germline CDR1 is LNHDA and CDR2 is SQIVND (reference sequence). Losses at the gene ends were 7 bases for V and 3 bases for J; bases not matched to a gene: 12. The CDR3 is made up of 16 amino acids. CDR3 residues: CASTSRSSGDYNEQFF. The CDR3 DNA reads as TGTGCCAGTACTTCTCGCTCGAGCGGGGACTACAATGAGCAGTTCTTC.

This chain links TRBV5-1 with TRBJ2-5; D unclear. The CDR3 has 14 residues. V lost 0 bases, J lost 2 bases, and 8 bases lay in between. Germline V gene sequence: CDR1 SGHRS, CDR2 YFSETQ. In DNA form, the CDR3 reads TGCGCCAGCAGCTTGGGCGAGGATCAAGAGACCCAGTACTTC. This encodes CASSLGEDQETQYF.

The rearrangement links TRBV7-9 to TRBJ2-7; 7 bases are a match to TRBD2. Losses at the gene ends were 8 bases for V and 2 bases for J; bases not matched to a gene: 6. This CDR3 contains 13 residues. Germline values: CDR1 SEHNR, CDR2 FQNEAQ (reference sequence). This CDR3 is CASGRSGTYEQYF. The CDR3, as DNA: TGTGCCAGCGGAAGGAGCGGGACCTACGAGCAGTACTTC.

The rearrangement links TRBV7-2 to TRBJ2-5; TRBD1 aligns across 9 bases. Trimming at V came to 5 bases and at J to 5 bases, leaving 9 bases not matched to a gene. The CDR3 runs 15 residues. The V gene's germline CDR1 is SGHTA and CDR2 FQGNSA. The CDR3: CASSKSGTGRETQYF. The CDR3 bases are TGTGCCAGCAGCAAATCCGGGACAGGGAGGGAGACCCAGTACTTC.

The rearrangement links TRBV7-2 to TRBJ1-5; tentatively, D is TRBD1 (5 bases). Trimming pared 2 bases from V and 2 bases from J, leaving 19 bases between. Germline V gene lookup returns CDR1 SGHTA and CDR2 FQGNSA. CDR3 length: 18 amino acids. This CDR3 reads CASSLPGAWGRGNQPQHF. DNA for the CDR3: TGTGCCAGCAGCTTACCCGGGGCGTGGGGGAGGGGCAATCAGCCCCAGCATTTT.

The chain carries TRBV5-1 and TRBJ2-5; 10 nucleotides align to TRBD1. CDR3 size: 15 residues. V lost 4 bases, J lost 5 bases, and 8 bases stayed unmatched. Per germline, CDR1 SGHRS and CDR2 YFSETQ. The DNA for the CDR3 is TGCGCCAGCAGCCTAGACAGGGGGCTAGGGGAGACCCAGTACTTC. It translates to CASSLDRGLGETQYF.

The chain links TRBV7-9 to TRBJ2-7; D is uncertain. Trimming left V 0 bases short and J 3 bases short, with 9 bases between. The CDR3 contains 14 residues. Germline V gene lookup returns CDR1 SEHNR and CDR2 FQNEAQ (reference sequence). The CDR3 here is CASSLALKDYEQYF. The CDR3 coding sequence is TGTGCCAGCAGCTTAGCGCTAAAAGACTACGAGCAGTACTTC.

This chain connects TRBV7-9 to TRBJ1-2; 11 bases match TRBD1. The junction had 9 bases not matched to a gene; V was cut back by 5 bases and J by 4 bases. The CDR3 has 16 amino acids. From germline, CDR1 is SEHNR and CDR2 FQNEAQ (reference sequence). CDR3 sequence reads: CASSPQSGQGGYGYTF. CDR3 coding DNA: TGTGCCAGCAGCCCCCAGTCGGGACAGGGGGGCTATGGCTACACCTTC.

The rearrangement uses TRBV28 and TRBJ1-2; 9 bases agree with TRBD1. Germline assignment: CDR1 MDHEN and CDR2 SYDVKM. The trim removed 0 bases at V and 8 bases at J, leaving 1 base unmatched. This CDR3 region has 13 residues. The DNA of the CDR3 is TGTGCCAGCAGTTTATGGGACAGGGGCGGCTACACCTTC. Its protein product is CASSLWDRGGYTF.

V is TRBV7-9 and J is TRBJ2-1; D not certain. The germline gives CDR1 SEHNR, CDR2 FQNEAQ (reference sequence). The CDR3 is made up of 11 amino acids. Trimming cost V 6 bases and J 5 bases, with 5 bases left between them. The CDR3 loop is CASRPDNEQFF. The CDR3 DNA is TGTGCCAGCAGGCCGGACAATGAGCAGTTCTTC.

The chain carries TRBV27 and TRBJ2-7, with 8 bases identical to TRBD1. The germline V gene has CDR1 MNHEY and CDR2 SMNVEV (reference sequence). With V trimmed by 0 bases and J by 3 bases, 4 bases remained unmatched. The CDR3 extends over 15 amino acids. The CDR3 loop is CASSLSYRGNYEQYF. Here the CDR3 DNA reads TGTGCCAGCAGTTTATCGTACAGGGGGAACTACGAGCAGTACTTC.

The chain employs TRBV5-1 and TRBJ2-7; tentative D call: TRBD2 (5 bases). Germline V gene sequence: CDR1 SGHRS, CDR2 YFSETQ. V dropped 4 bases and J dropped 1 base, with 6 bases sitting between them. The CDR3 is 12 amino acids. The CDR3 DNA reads TGCGCCAGCAGCCCGGGGTCCTACGAGCAGTACTTC. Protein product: CASSPGSYEQYF.

The CDR3 DNA is TGTGCCAGCAGCGAGAGAGGGGGACTAGCGGGGGGTGAGCAGTTCTTC. It translates to CASSERGGLAGGEQFF. V gene TRBV9 combines with J gene TRBJ2-1; 15 bases agree with TRBD2. This CDR3 contains 16 residues. Germline trimming cut 3 bases from V and 9 bases from J; bases unmatched to any gene: 7. Germline CDR1 SGDLS, CDR2 YYNGEE.

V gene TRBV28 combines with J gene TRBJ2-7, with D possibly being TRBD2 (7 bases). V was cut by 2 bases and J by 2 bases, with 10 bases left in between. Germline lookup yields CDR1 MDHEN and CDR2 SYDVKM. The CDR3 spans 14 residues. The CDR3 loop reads CASSLAGAAYEQYF. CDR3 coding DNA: TGTGCCAGCAGTTTAGCGGGGGCCGCCTACGAGCAGTACTTC. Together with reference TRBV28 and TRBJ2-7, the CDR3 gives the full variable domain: DVKVTQSSRYLVKRTGEKVFLECVQDMDHENMFWYRQDPGLGLRLIYFSYDVKMKEKGDIPEGYSVSREKKERFSLILESASTNQTSMYLCASSLAGAAYEQYFGPGTRLTVT.

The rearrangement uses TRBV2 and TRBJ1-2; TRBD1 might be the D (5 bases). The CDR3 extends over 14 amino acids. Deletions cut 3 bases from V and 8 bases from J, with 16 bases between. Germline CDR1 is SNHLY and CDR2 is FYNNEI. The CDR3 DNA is TGTGCCAGCAGTGAGATAGCGGGGGGTCGGGGCTACACCTTC. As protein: CASSEIAGGRGYTF.

This chain's CDR3 is CASSPILRTAIPYEQYF. The CDR3 region has the DNA TGTGCCAGCTCACCAATCCTAAGGACAGCAATTCCTTACGAGCAGTACTTC. The rearrangement uses TRBV18 and TRBJ2-7; D is possibly TRBD1 (6 bases). Germline V gene sequence: CDR1 KGHSH, CDR2 LQKENI. Trimming removed 2 bases at V and 4 bases at J, with 21 bases between. This CDR3 is built from 17 residues.

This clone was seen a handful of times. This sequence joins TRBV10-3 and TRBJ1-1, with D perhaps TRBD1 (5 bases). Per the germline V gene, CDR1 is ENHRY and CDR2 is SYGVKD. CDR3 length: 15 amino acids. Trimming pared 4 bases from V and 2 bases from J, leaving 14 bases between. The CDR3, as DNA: TGTGCCATCAGTGGGGTCAGGGCATCTAACACTGAAGCTTTCTTT. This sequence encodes CAISGVRASNTEAFF.

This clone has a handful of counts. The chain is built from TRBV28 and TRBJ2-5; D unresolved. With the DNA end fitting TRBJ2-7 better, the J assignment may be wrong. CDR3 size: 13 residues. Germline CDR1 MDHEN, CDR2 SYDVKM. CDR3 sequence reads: CASSPIGPYEQYF. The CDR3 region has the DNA TGTGCCAGCAGTCCCATTGGTCCCTACGAGCAGTACTTC.

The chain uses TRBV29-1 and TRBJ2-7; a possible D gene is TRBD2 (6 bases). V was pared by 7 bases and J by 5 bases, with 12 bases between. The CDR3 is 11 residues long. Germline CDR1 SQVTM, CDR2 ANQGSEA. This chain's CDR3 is CSAGLADEQYF. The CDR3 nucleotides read TGCAGCGCGGGGTTAGCGGACGAGCAGTACTTC.